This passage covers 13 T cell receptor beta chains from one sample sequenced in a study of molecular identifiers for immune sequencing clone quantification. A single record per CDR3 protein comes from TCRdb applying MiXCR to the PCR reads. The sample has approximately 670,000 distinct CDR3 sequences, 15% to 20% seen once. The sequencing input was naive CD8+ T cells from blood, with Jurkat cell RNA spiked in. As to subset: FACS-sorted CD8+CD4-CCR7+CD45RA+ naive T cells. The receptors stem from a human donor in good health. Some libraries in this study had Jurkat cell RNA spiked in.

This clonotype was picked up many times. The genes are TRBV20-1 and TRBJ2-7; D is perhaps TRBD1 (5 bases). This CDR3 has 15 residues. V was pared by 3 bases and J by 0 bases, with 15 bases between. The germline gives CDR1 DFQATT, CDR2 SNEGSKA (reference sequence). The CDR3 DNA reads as TGCAGTGCTAGGGGGCGGTTGTTAAGCTCCTACGAGCAGTACTTC. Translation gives CSARGRLLSSYEQYF.

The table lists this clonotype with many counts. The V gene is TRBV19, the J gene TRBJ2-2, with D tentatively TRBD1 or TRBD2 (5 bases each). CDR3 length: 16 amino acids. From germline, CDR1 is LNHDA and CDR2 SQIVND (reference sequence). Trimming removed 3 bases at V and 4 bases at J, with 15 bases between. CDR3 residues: CASSMGEPMTTGELFF. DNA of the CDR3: TGTGCCAGTAGTATGGGGGAACCTATGACCACCGGGGAGCTGTTTTTT. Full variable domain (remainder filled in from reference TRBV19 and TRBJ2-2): DGGITQSPKYLFRKEGQNVTLSCEQNLNHDAMYWYRQDPGQGLRLIYYSQIVNDFQKGDIAEGYSVSREKKESFPLTVTSAQKNPTAFYLCASSMGEPMTTGELFFGEGSRLTVL.

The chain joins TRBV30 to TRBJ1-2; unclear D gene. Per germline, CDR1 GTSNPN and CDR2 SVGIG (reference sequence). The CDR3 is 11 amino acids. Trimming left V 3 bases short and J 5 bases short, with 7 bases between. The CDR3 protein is CAWRFYYGYTF. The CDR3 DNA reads TGTGCCTGGAGATTTTATTATGGCTACACCTTC. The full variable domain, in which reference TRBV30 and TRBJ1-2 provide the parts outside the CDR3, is SQTIHQWPATLVQPVGSPLSLECTVEGTSNPNLYWYRQAAGRGLQLLFYSVGIGQISSEVPQNLSASRPQDRQFILSSKKLLLSDSGFYLCAWRFYYGYTFGSGTRLTVV.

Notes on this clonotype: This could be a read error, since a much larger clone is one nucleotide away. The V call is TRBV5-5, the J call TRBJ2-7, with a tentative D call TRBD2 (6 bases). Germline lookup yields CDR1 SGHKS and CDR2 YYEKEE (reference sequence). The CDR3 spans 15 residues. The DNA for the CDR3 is TGTGCCAGCAGCTTGTTCCGGGGGTCCGCCTACGAGCAGCACTTC. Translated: CASSLFRGSAYEQHF.

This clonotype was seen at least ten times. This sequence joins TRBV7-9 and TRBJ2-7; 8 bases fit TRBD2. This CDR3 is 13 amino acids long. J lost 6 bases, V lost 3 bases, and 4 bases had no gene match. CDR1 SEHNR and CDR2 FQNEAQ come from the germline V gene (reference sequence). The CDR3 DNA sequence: TGTGCCAGCAGCTTGACTAGCGTCGGCGAGCAGTACTTC. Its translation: CASSLTSVGEQYF. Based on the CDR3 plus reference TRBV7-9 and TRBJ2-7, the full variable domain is DTGVSQNPRHKITKRGQNVTFRCDPISEHNRLYWYRQTLGQGPEFLTYFQNEAQLEKSRLLSDRFSAERPKGSFSTLEIQRTEQGDSAMYLCASSLTSVGEQYFGPGTRLTVT.

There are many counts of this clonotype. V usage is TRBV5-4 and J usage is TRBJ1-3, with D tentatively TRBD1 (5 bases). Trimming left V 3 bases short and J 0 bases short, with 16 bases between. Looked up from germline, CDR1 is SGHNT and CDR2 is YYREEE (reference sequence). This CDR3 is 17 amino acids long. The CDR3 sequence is CASSSRSGHYSGNTIYF. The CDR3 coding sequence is TGTGCCAGCAGCTCTCGATCGGGGCACTACTCTGGAAACACCATATATTTT.

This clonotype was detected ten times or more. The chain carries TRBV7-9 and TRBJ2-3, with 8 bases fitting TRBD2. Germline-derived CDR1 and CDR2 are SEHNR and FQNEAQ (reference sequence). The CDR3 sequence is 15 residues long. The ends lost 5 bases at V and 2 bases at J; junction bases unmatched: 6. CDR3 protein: CASSKRLAHTDTQYF. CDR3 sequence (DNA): TGTGCCAGCAGCAAACGACTAGCGCACACAGATACGCAGTATTTT.

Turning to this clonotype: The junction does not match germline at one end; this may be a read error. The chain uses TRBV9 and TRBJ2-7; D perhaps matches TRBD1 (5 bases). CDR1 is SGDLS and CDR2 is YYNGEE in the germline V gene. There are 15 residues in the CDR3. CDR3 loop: CASSDDSGPPYERYF. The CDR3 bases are TGTGCCAGCAGCGACGACTCAGGGCCCCCCTACGAGCGGTACTTC.

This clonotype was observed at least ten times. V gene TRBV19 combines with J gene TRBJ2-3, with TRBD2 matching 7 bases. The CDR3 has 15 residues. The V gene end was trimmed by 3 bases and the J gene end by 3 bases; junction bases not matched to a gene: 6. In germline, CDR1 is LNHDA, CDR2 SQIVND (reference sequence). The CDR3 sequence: CASSISAGATDTQYF. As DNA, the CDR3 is TGTGCCAGTAGTATTTCGGCGGGAGCGACAGATACGCAGTATTTT.

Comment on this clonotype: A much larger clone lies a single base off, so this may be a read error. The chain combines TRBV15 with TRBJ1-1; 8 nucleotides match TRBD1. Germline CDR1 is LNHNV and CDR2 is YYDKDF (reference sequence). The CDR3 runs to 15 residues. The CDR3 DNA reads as TGTGCCACCAGCGGGAGACAGGGGATGACCACTGGAGCTTTCTTT. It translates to CATSGRQGMTTGAFF.

CDR3 sequence reads: CASSPRVGDTEAFF. In nucleotides, the CDR3 is TGTGCCAGCAGCCCCAGGGTAGGGGACACTGAAGCTTTCTTT. The chain couples TRBV7-9 to TRBJ1-1; weak D call: TRBD1 (5 bases). The CDR3 totals 14 residues. CDR1 is SEHNR, CDR2 FQNEAQ, per germline (reference sequence). Trimming pared 5 bases from V and 3 bases from J, leaving 13 bases between. Full variable domain (rest looked up from reference TRBV7-9 and TRBJ1-1): DTGVSQNPRHKITKRGQNVTFRCDPISEHNRLYWYRQTLGQGPEFLTYFQNEAQLEKSRLLSDRFSAERPKGSFSTLEIQRTEQGDSAMYLCASSPRVGDTEAFFGQGTRLTVV.

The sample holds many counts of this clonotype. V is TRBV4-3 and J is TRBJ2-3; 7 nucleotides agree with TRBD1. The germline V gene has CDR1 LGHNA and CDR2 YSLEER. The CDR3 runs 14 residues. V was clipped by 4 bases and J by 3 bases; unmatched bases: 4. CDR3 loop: CASSPGQATDTQYF. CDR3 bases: TGCGCCAGCAGCCCAGGACAGGCGACAGATACGCAGTATTTT.

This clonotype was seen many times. This CDR3 is CASSPSYPAASTDTQYF. The CDR3 region has the DNA TGTGCCAGCAGTCCGTCTTATCCAGCAGCTAGCACAGATACGCAGTATTTT. The chain combines TRBV27 with TRBJ2-3; D is unresolved. The ends were cut back, 5 bases at V and 0 bases at J, with 18 bases in the middle. CDR1 MNHEY and CDR2 SMNVEV come from the germline V gene (reference sequence). The length of the CDR3 is 17 residues.